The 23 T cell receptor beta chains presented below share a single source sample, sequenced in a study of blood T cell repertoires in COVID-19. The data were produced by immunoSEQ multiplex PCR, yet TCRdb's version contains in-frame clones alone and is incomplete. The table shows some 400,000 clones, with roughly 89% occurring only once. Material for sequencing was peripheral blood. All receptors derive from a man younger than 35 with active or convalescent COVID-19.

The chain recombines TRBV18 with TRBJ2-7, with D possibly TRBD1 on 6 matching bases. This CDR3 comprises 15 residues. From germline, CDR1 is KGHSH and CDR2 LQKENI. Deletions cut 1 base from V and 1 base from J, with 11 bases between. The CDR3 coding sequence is TGTGCCAGCTCACCACTGGGACACCTTTCCTACGAGCAGTACTTC. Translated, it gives CASSPLGHLSYEQYF.

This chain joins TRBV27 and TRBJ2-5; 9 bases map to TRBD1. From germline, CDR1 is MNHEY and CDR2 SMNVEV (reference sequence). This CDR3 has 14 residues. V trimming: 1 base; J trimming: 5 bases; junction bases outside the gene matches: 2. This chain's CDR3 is CASSLFGQGETQYF. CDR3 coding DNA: TGTGCCAGCAGTTTATTTGGACAGGGGGAGACCCAGTACTTC.

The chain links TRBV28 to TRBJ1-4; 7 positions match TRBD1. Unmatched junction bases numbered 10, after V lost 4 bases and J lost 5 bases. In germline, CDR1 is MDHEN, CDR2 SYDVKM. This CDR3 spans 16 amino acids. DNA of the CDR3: TGTGCCAGCAGTTCAACAGGGGCCGCAAGAAATGAAAAACTGTTTTTT. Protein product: CASSSTGAARNEKLFF.

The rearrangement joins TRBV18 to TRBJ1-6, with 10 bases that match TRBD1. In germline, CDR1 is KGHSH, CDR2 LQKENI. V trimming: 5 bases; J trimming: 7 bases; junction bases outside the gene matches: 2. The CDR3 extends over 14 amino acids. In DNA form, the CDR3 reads TGTGCCAGCTCATCGGACAGGGGGAATTCACCCCTCCACTTT. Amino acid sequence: CASSSDRGNSPLHF.

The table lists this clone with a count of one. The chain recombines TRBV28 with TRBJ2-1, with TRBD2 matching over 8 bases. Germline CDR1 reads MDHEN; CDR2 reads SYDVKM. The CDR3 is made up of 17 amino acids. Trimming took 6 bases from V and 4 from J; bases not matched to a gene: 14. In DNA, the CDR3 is TGTGCCAGCAGCAGCCCTAGGGCGGGAGGATGGTACAATGAGCAGTTCTTC. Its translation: CASSSPRAGGWYNEQFF.

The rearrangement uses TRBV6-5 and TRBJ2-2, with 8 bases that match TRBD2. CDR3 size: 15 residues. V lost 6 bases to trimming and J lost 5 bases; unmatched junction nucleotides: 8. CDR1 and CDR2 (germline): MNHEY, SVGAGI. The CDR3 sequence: CASRGSGSRTGELFF. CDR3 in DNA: TGTGCCAGCAGAGGAAGCGGGAGTCGGACCGGGGAGCTGTTTTTT.

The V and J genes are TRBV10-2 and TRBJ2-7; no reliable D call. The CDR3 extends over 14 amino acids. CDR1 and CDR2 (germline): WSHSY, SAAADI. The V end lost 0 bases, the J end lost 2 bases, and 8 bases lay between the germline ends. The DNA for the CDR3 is TGCGCCAGCAGTGAGTCTGGCAGAACCTACGAGCAGTACTTC. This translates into CASSESGRTYEQYF.

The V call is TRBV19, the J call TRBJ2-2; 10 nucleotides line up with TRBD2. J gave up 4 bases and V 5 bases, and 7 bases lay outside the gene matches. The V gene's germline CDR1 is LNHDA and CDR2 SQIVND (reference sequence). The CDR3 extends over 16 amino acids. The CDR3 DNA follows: TGTGCCAGTAGTGCCCTAGCGGGAGTCTTCACCGGGGAGCTGTTTTTT. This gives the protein CASSALAGVFTGELFF.

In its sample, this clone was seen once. The CDR3 region is CASSLGGSGSSYNEQFF. The CDR3 bases are TGTGCCAGCAGCTTGGGAGGAAGCGGGAGCTCCTACAATGAGCAGTTCTTC. This sequence joins TRBV5-4 and TRBJ2-1; 8 positions agree with TRBD2. Trimming at V came to 0 bases and at J to 0 bases, leaving 5 bases not matched to a gene. The CDR3 spans 17 residues. Germline CDR1 and CDR2: SGHNT and YYREEE (reference sequence).

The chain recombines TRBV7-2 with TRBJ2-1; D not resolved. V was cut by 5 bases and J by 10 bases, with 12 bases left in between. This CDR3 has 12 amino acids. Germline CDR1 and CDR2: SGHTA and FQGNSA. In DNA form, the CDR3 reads TGTGCCAGCAGCATGAAAAACGGGGAGCAGTTCTTC. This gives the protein CASSMKNGEQFF.

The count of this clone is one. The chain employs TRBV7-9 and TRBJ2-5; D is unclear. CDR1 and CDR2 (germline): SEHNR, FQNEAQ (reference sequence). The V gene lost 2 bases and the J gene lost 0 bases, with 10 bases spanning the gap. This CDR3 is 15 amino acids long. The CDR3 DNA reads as TGTGCCAGCAGCTTAAACCTGGCGGACCAAGAGACCCAGTACTTC. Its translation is CASSLNLADQETQYF.

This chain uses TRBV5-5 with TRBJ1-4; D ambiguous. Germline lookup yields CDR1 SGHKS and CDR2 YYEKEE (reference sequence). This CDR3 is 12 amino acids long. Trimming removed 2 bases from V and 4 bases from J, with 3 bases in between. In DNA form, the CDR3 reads TGTGCCAGCAGCTTACTTAATGAAAAACTGTTTTTT. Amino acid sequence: CASSLLNEKLFF.

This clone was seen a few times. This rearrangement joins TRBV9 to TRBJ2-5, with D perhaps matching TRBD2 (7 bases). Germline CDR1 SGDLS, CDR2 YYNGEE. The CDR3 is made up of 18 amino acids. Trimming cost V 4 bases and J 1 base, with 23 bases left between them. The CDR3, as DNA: TGTGCCAGCAGCCCCGGGGGAGGGGGAAGAGGCGGCCAAGAGACCCAGTACTTC. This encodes CASSPGGGGRGGQETQYF.

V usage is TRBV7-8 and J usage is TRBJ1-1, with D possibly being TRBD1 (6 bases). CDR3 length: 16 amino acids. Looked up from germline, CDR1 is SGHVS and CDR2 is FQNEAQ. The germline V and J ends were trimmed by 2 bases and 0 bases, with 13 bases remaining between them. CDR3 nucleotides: TGTGCCAGCAGCTTATATAGGACAGACGTGAACACTGAAGCTTTCTTT. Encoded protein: CASSLYRTDVNTEAFF.

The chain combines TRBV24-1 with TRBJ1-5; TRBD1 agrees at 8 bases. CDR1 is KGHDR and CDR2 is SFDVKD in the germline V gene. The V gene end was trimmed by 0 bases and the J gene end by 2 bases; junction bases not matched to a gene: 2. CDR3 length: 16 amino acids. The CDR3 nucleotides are TGTGCCACCAGTGATTTGAAGGACAGGGGCAATCAGCCCCAGCATTTT. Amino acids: CATSDLKDRGNQPQHF.

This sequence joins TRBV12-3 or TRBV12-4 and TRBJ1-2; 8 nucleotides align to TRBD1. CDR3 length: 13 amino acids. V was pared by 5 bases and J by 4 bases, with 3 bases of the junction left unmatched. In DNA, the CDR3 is TGTGCCAGCAGTCTACAGGGGGTCTATGGCTACACCTTC. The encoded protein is CASSLQGVYGYTF.

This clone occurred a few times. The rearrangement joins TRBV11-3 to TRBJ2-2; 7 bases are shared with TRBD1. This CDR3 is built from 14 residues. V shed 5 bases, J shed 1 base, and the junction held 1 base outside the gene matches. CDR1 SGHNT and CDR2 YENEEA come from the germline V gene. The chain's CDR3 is CASSPGGNTGELFF. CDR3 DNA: TGTGCCAGCAGCCCAGGGGGGAACACCGGGGAGCTGTTTTTT.

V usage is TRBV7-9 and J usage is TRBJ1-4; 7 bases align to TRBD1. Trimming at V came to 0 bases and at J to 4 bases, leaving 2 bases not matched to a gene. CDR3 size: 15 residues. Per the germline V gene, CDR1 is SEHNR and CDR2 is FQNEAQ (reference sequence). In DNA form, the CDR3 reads TGTGCCAGCAGCTTAGCCGGGACAGATAATGAAAAACTGTTTTTT. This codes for CASSLAGTDNEKLFF.

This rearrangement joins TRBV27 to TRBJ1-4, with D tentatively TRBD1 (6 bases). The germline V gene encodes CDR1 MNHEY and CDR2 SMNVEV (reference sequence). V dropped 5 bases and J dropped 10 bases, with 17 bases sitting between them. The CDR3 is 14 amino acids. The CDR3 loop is CASSPQQGDGKLFF. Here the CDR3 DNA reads TGTGCCAGCAGTCCGCAACAGGGCGATGGAAAACTGTTTTTT.

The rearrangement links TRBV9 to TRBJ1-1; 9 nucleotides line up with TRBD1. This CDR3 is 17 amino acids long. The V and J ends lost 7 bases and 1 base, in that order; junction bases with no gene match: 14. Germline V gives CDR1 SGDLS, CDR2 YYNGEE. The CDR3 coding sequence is TGTGCCAGCTTTGGGGTGGACAGGGGTGTCTCGAACACTGAAGCTTTCTTT. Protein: CASFGVDRGVSNTEAFF.

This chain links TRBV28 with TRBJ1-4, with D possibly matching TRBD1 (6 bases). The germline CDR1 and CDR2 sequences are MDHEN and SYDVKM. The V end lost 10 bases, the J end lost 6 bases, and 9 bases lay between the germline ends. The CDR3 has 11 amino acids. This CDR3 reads CATQGDEKLFF. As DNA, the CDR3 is TGTGCCACACAGGGAGATGAAAAACTGTTTTTT.

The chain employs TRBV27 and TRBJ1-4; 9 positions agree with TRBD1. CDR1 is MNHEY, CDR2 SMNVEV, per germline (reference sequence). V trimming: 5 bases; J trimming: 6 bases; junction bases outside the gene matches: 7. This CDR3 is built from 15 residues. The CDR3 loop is CASSTYRGRYEKLFF. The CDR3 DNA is TGTGCCAGCAGTACCTACAGGGGGCGGTATGAAAAACTGTTTTTT.

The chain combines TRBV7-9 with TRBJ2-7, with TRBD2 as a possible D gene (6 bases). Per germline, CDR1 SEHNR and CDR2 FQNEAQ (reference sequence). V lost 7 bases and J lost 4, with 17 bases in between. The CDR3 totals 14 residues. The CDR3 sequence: CASTRRDSSYEQYF. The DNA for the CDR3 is TGTGCCAGCACCCGACGGGACTCCTCTTACGAGCAGTACTTC.